Listed below are T cell receptor beta chains from one sample, sequenced in a study of CD8 T cells in Susac syndrome. TCRdb itself ran the immunoSEQ multiplex PCR reads through MiXCR, one entry per CDR3 protein. The sample includes about 120,000 distinct CDR3 sequences, around 90% of them seen just once. Sequenced input: CD4+ T cells from PBMCs. These receptors all stem from a human donor in good health. Both conserved end residues are trimmed from each CDR3. The D gene is left open where the match is weak.

V gene,D gene,J gene,CDR3 protein
TRBV3-1,TRBD1,TRBJ2-2,ASSQGTGVTGELF
TRBV27,-,TRBJ2-3,ASSLGRADTQY
TRBV18,TRBD1,TRBJ1-2,ASSPQRTGENYGYT
TRBV20-1,-,TRBJ2-5,SARPKGTQY
TRBV23-1,-,TRBJ2-1,ASSHSGTNRKEQF
TRBV5-4,-,TRBJ2-7,ASSLRGGNEQY
TRBV5-1,-,TRBJ1-1,ASSTGIEAF
TRBV4-2,-,TRBJ2-3,ASSAGVGSTDTQY
TRBV7-9,TRBD1,TRBJ1-6,ASSFGDRGDLH
TRBV7-9,-,TRBJ2-7,ASSLSGIGEQY
TRBV19,-,TRBJ1-6,ASSTDSYRTSPLH
TRBV20-1,-,TRBJ2-7,SARVNPSYEQY
TRBV30,-,TRBJ1-1,AFQGVEHTEAF
TRBV7-3,-,TRBJ2-3,ASSLGVAGTDTQY
TRBV29-1,-,TRBJ2-1,SVEKLLILYNEQF
TRBV7-2,TRBD1,TRBJ1-1,ASSSDRGQTEAF
TRBV5-1,TRBD2,TRBJ2-1,ASSLQASGWRDNEQF
TRBV19,-,TRBJ2-1,ASSMNSGNEQF
TRBV5-1,TRBD1,TRBJ2-1,ASSLEGGTGYNEQF
TRBV7-9,TRBD2,TRBJ2-7,ASSSGTIYEQY
TRBV5-1,-,TRBJ1-2,ASGVRTGFGGYT
TRBV4-3,TRBD1,TRBJ2-7,ASSQEETGSSEQY
TRBV25-1,-,TRBJ2-1,ASSDNNEQF
TRBV7-8,-,TRBJ1-5,ASSLVRRGPSRNQPQH
TRBV7-2,TRBD2,TRBJ2-1,ASALRGSSGRFHGDEQF
TRBV28,-,TRBJ1-1,ASRAGREAF
TRBV5-4,-,TRBJ2-1,ASSLIVSRGYNEQF
TRBV2,TRBD1,TRBJ1-5,ASSGPTGDGNQPQH
TRBV7-3,TRBD2,TRBJ2-1,ASSFDGRLNEQF
TRBV5-6,-,TRBJ2-2,ASSLGGTNTGELF
TRBV2,TRBD2,TRBJ2-5,ASSEAEASGDQETQY
TRBV7-3,-,TRBJ2-2,ASSSWRGMGTGELF
TRBV27,TRBD1,TRBJ2-1,ASSLGTGYNEQF
TRBV12-5,TRBD2,TRBJ2-3,ASGSGLAAKSITQY
TRBV6-2/TRBV6-3,-,TRBJ2-3,ASSYSKLMLVEEVDTQY
TRBV6-2/TRBV6-3,TRBD2,TRBJ2-5,ASSYGGVQETQY
TRBV29-1,-,TRBJ2-5,SVEDPAYQETQY
TRBV7-9,-,TRBJ1-2,ASSRGSGDGYT
TRBV5-1,TRBD1,TRBJ1-2,ASSPSTGNGYT
TRBV3-1,TRBD1,TRBJ2-2,ASTDRGERELF